The 13 T cell receptor beta chains presented below share a single source sample, sequenced in a study of blood T cell repertoires in COVID-19. TCRdb's copy holds only in-frame clones and misses some; the assay was immunoSEQ multiplex PCR. The data hold approximately 66,000 clones, with approximately 87% observed a single time. Material: peripheral blood. The receptor set was obtained from a man in his 60s with acute or convalescent COVID-19.

The gene calls are TRBV23-1 and TRBJ2-7; 10 positions match TRBD1. TRBV23-1 is flagged as an ORF with uncertain function. The CDR3 is made up of 16 amino acids. The V and J ends lost 3 bases and 6 bases, in that order; junction bases with no gene match: 11. The CDR3 sequence: CASSHNRDRGFVEQYF. The CDR3 nucleotides read TGCGCCAGCAGTCACAACCGGGACAGGGGTTTTGTCGAGCAGTACTTC.

The V and J genes are TRBV4-3 and TRBJ2-7; 7 bases agree with TRBD1. The ends lost 1 base at V and 5 bases at J; junction bases unmatched: 5. This CDR3 spans 14 amino acids. Germline CDR1 is LGHNA and CDR2 is YSLEER. The CDR3 reads CASSQGKGAHEQYF. The DNA of the CDR3 is TGCGCCAGCAGCCAAGGGAAGGGGGCCCACGAGCAGTACTTC.

The gene calls are TRBV7-2 and TRBJ2-1; 8 positions match TRBD2. Germline CDR1 reads SGHTA; CDR2 reads FQGNSA. Trimming at V came to 1 base and at J to 6 bases, leaving 11 bases not matched to a gene. The CDR3 loop spans 17 amino acids. In DNA, the CDR3 is TGTGCCAGCAGCTTAGAGGGGACCGGGGGGGCCGCCAATGAGCAGTTCTTC. Translating gives CASSLEGTGGAANEQFF.

The rearrangement uses TRBV2 and TRBJ1-2; D not resolved. V gave up 2 bases and J gave up 7 bases, with 8 bases separating them. CDR1 SNHLY and CDR2 FYNNEI come from the germline V gene. The CDR3 contains 12 residues. The CDR3 DNA follows: TGTGCCAGCAGTGAAAGGAGTACTGGCTACACCTTC. Translated, it gives CASSERSTGYTF.

This clone was counted once. Here the CDR3 reads CASSVSDYGYTF. The CDR3 DNA reads TGTGCCAGCAGCGTATCTGACTATGGCTACACCTTC. The chain employs TRBV9 and TRBJ1-2, with no clear D. From germline, CDR1 is SGDLS and CDR2 YYNGEE. V was clipped by 1 base and J by 3 bases, with 4 bases between them. The CDR3 spans 12 residues. Filled out from reference TRBV9 and TRBJ1-2, the complete variable domain reads DSGVTQTPKHLITATGQRVTLRCSPRSGDLSVYWYQQSLDQGLQFLIQYYNGEERAKGNILERFSAQQFPDLHSELNLSSLELGDSALYFCASSVSDYGYTFGSGTRLTVV.

CDR3 nucleotides: TGTGCCAGCAGCTCAGGGGCCAATGGCTACACCTTC. Encoded protein: CASSSGANGYTF. This rearrangement joins TRBV7-8 to TRBJ1-2, with D maybe TRBD1 (6 bases). Trimming removed 4 bases from V and 6 bases from J, with 9 bases in between. Germline-derived CDR1 and CDR2 are SGHVS and FQNEAQ. The CDR3 covers 12 residues.

The chain carries TRBV12-5 and TRBJ2-7; 10 bases match TRBD1. V shed 5 bases, J shed 5 bases, and the junction held 9 bases outside the gene matches. The germline CDR1 and CDR2 sequences are LGHNT and FRNRAP. This CDR3 has 15 amino acids. CDR3 nucleotide sequence: TGTGCTAGTGGTCTGACGACAGGGGGCTTCCACGAGCAGTACTTC. This translates into CASGLTTGGFHEQYF. The variable domain in full, with the rest retrieved from reference TRBV12-5 and TRBJ2-7, is DARVTQTPRHKVTEMGQEVTMRCQPILGHNTVFWYRQTMMQGLELLAYFRNRAPLDDSGMPKDRFSAEMPDATLATLKIQPSEPRDSAVYFCASGLTTGGFHEQYFGPGTRLTVT.

The gene calls are TRBV4-3 and TRBJ1-1; 8 bases match TRBD1. The length of the CDR3 is 15 residues. Germline CDR1 LGHNA, CDR2 YSLEER. After removal of 1 base from V and 4 bases from J, the junction contained 5 bases not matched to a gene. The CDR3 region has the DNA TGCGCCAGCAGCCAAGGAAGACAGGGGCTCACTGAAGCTTTCTTT. It specifies CASSQGRQGLTEAFF.

The chain combines TRBV11-2 with TRBJ2-2, with D perhaps matching TRBD1 (6 bases). The V gene's germline CDR1 is SGHAT and CDR2 FQNNGV. Trimming removed 6 bases from V and 12 bases from J, with 14 bases in between. This CDR3 is 12 amino acids long. CDR3 sequence (DNA): TGTGCCAGCAGACCCGTACAGGGCAAGCTGTTTTTT. Its protein product is CASRPVQGKLFF. Together with reference TRBV11-2 and TRBJ2-2, the CDR3 gives the full variable domain: EAGVAQSPRYKIIEKRQSVAFWCNPISGHATLYWYQQILGQGPKLLIQFQNNGVVDDSQLPKDRFSAERLKGVDSTLKIQPAKLEDSAVYLCASRPVQGKLFFGEGSRLTVL.

This clone has more than one count but fewer than ten. This chain uses TRBV19 with TRBJ1-1, with 9 bases lining up with TRBD1. V shed 6 bases and J 1 base; nucleotides not matched to a gene: 3. CDR1 and CDR2 (germline): LNHDA, SQIVND (reference sequence). The CDR3 extends over 14 amino acids. The CDR3 here is CASREQGANTEAFF. CDR3 DNA: TGTGCCAGTAGGGAACAGGGGGCGAACACTGAAGCTTTCTTT.

A word on this clone: At one end the junction does not follow the germline gene, possibly because of a read error. This chain uses TRBV7-7 with TRBJ2-5; D possibly corresponds to TRBD2 (7 bases). This CDR3 comprises 15 residues. In germline, CDR1 is SSHAT, CDR2 FNYEAQ (reference sequence). This CDR3 reads CASSPGGGWKETQYF. The CDR3 coding sequence is TGTGCTAGCAGCCCCGGCGGGGGCTGGAAAGAGACCCAGTACTTC.

V is TRBV27 and J is TRBJ1-1; tentative D call: TRBD1 (6 bases). The CDR3 loop spans 17 amino acids. V was clipped by 2 bases and J by 5 bases, with 21 bases between them. Germline values: CDR1 MNHEY, CDR2 SMNVEV (reference sequence). CDR3 amino acids: CASSLGPQGKRGTEAFF. The CDR3 DNA sequence: TGTGCCAGCAGTTTAGGTCCACAGGGAAAAAGGGGGACTGAAGCTTTCTTT.

The chain joins TRBV12-5 to TRBJ1-1, with D tentatively TRBD1 (5 bases). With 3 bases removed from V and 5 bases from J, the gap between germline ends came to 16 bases. The CDR3 has 15 residues. In germline, CDR1 is LGHNT, CDR2 FRNRAP. The CDR3 reads CASGFGSGGWTEAFF. In DNA, the CDR3 is TGTGCTAGTGGTTTCGGCAGCGGGGGGTGGACTGAAGCTTTCTTT.